The 24 T cell receptor beta chains presented below share a single source sample, sequenced in a study of blood T cell repertoires in COVID-19. Libraries were prepared by immunoSEQ multiplex PCR; TCRdb keeps only in-frame clonotypes and omits some of them. The table has some 290,000 clones, roughly 87% seen once. The source material was peripheral blood. The source is a woman in her forties or fifties who had recovered from COVID-19.

V and J are TRBV19 and TRBJ2-5, with TRBD2 matching 9 bases. The CDR3 covers 16 residues. Germline lookup yields CDR1 LNHDA and CDR2 SQIVND (reference sequence). Trimming cost V 3 bases and J 4 bases; bases outside gene matches: 9. CDR3 bases: TGTGCCAGTAGTATGGTCGGCGGGGGGGGTTCAGAGACCCAGTACTTC. It specifies CASSMVGGGGSETQYF.

This clone was counted a few times. V gene TRBV5-5 combines with J gene TRBJ1-5, with D possibly matching TRBD1 (5 bases). With 0 bases removed from V and 0 bases from J, the gap between germline ends came to 13 bases. Germline V gene data show CDR1 as SGHKS and CDR2 as YYEKEE (reference sequence). This CDR3 comprises 17 residues. This CDR3 is CASSLDAGPYSNQPQHF. The CDR3 DNA is TGTGCCAGCAGCTTGGATGCAGGGCCGTATAGCAATCAGCCCCAGCATTTT.

The CDR3: CASRPSAGDIQYF. The CDR3 DNA follows: TGTGCCAGCAGGCCTAGTGCCGGGGACATTCAGTACTTC. This rearrangement joins TRBV12-3 or TRBV12-4 to TRBJ2-4, with a tentative D call TRBD2 (5 bases). Trimming left V 6 bases short and J 8 bases short, with 14 bases between. CDR3 length: 13 residues.

This chain links TRBV4-1 with TRBJ1-2; TRBD1 agrees at 7 bases. The CDR3 has 14 residues. Germline assignment: CDR1 MGHRA and CDR2 YSYEKL. V lost 1 base and J lost 8; bases outside the gene matches: 7. Here the CDR3 DNA reads TGCGCCAGCAGCCAAGGACAGGGAGTGGGAGGCTACACCTTC. It codes for CASSQGQGVGGYTF.

The sample holds one count of this clone. This chain links TRBV19 with TRBJ1-2; the match to TRBD1 covers 7 bases. The ends lost 5 bases at V and 8 bases at J; junction bases unmatched: 14. Looked up from germline, CDR1 is LNHDA and CDR2 is SQIVND (reference sequence). The CDR3 runs 15 residues. CDR3 region: CASSPNRDSIGGYTF. CDR3 DNA sequence: TGTGCCAGTAGTCCTAACCGGGACAGCATAGGGGGCTACACCTTC.

V gene TRBV5-5 combines with J gene TRBJ2-1; 13 nucleotides match TRBD2. The J segment lost 2 bases and the V segment lost 2 bases, leaving 1 base of the junction unmatched. Per the germline V gene, CDR1 is SGHKS and CDR2 is YYEKEE (reference sequence). CDR3 length: 16 residues. CDR3 sequence (DNA): TGTGCCAGCAGCTTACTAGCGGGGGGGGCCTACAATGAGCAGTTCTTC. It specifies CASSLLAGGAYNEQFF.

This chain uses TRBV28 with TRBJ2-5; 7 bases are a match to TRBD1. The CDR3 contains 13 residues. V was pared by 10 bases and J by 4 bases, with 9 bases of the junction left unmatched. Germline V gene data show CDR1 as MDHEN and CDR2 as SYDVKM. The CDR3 bases are TGTGCCACCCGAAGGGGGCGCGGAGAGACCCAGTACTTC. Its translation: CATRRGRGETQYF.

The V gene is TRBV3-1 (or the pseudogene TRBV3-2), the J gene TRBJ2-2; 9 positions agree with TRBD2. CDR1 is LGHDT and CDR2 is YNNKEL in the germline V gene (reference sequence). The CDR3 consists of 18 residues. V lost 1 base and J lost 1; bases outside the gene matches: 7. The CDR3 DNA reads TGTGCCAGCAGCCAAGGCTTTCTAGCGGGGATGAACACCGGGGAGCTGTTTTTT. It specifies CASSQGFLAGMNTGELFF.

The chain is built from TRBV15 and TRBJ1-1, with 7 bases that match TRBD1. CDR3 length: 14 amino acids. V lost 6 bases, J lost 3 bases, and 7 bases stayed unmatched. Germline V gene data show CDR1 as LNHNV and CDR2 as YYDKDF (reference sequence). CDR3 coding DNA: TGTGCCACCAGGACAGGGATTGGGGACACTGAAGCTTTCTTT. Translation gives CATRTGIGDTEAFF.

The gene calls are TRBV7-9 and TRBJ1-3; the match to TRBD1 covers 8 bases. The CDR3 has 15 residues. The V segment lost 6 bases and the J segment 4 bases; nucleotides outside the gene matches: 8. Per the germline V gene, CDR1 is SEHNR and CDR2 is FQNEAQ (reference sequence). CDR3 DNA sequence: TGTGCCAGCAGACCGGACAGGGCAGCGGGAAACACCATATATTTT. Amino acid sequence: CASRPDRAAGNTIYF. Variable domain in full (rest from reference TRBV7-9 and TRBJ1-3): DTGVSQNPRHKITKRGQNVTFRCDPISEHNRLYWYRQTLGQGPEFLTYFQNEAQLEKSRLLSDRFSAERPKGSFSTLEIQRTEQGDSAMYLCASRPDRAAGNTIYFGEGSWLTVV.

The chain employs TRBV6-5 and TRBJ2-5; the match to TRBD2 covers 7 bases. The length of the CDR3 is 14 residues. Losses at the gene ends were 6 bases for V and 4 bases for J; bases not matched to a gene: 8. Per the germline V gene, CDR1 is MNHEY and CDR2 is SVGAGI. The CDR3 reads CASRDTSAPETQYF. CDR3 coding DNA: TGTGCCAGCAGGGATACTAGCGCCCCAGAGACCCAGTACTTC.

This chain uses TRBV7-3 with TRBJ2-1; 8 nucleotides line up with TRBD2. V was pared by 3 bases and J by 2 bases, with 6 bases of the junction left unmatched. Germline CDR1 is SGHTA and CDR2 is FQGTGA. This CDR3 contains 16 residues. CDR3 nucleotides: TGTGCCAGCAGCTTCACACTAGCGGCCACCTACAATGAGCAGTTCTTC. Protein: CASSFTLAATYNEQFF.

The rearrangement joins TRBV4-3 to TRBJ2-7, with D perhaps matching TRBD1 (5 bases). CDR1 and CDR2 (germline): LGHNA, YSLEER. This CDR3 is built from 15 residues. V gave up 5 bases and J gave up 5 bases, with 19 bases separating them. CDR3 amino acids: CASSKVGAQDHEQYF. CDR3 in DNA: TGCGCCAGCAGCAAAGTTGGGGCCCAGGATCACGAGCAGTACTTC.

This sequence joins TRBV9 and TRBJ2-7, with D perhaps matching TRBD1 (5 bases). The CDR3 runs 14 residues. CDR1 and CDR2 from the germline V gene are SGDLS and YYNGEE. Trimming removed 0 bases from V and 3 bases from J, with 10 bases in between. Here the CDR3 DNA reads TGTGCCAGCAGCGTAGGCAGGGCCCACTACGAGCAGTACTTC. Translation: CASSVGRAHYEQYF.

This chain uses TRBV11-2 with TRBJ2-5; D possibly corresponds to TRBD2 (5 bases). This CDR3 region has 13 residues. V was shortened by 6 bases and J by 5 bases, with 13 bases between the two germline ends. Germline V lookup: CDR1 SGHAT, CDR2 FQNNGV. CDR3 in DNA: TGTGCCAGCAGGTCCCCGGACTGGGAGACCCAGTACTTC. Its translation is CASRSPDWETQYF.

This CDR3 reads CASSFVAGGPYNEQFF. The CDR3 DNA follows: TGTGCCAGCAGCTTCGTAGCGGGGGGCCCCTACAATGAGCAGTTCTTC. This chain connects TRBV7-3 to TRBJ2-1, with 10 bases identical to TRBD2. The CDR3 is 16 amino acids. J gave up 2 bases and V 3 bases, and 4 bases lay outside the gene matches. Germline V gene data show CDR1 as SGHTA and CDR2 as FQGTGA.

The CDR3 spells CASSLEITSGYGYTF. The CDR3, as DNA: TGTGCCAGCAGCTTGGAGATAACATCGGGCTATGGCTACACCTTC. The gene calls are TRBV5-6 and TRBJ1-2; D uncertain. Germline V CDR1 and CDR2: SGHDT, YYEEEE. CDR3 size: 15 residues. V lost 0 bases and J 4 bases, leaving 13 bases between the germline ends.

This rearrangement joins TRBV18 to TRBJ2-2, with 10 bases that match TRBD1. Germline V gene data show CDR1 as KGHSH and CDR2 as LQKENI. CDR3 size: 14 residues. The junction had 2 bases not matched to a gene; V was cut back by 4 bases and J by 6 bases. The DNA for the CDR3 is TGTGCCAGCTCACGGGACAGGGGAGCCGGGGAGCTGTTTTTT. This encodes CASSRDRGAGELFF. The full variable domain, with the rest looked up from reference TRBV18 and TRBJ2-2, is NAGVMQNPRHLVRRRGQEARLRCSPMKGHSHVYWYRQLPEEGLKFMVYLQKENIIDESGMPKERFSAEFPKEGPSILRIQQVVRGDSAAYFCASSRDRGAGELFFGEGSRLTVL.

The V call is TRBV6-2 or TRBV6-3, the J call TRBJ1-4; possibly TRBD1 for D (5 bases). In germline, CDR1 is MNHEY, CDR2 SVGEGT. Trimming left V 6 bases short and J 3 bases short, with 17 bases between. This CDR3 is 16 amino acids long. The CDR3 spells CASSPIVPGANEKLFF. DNA of the CDR3: TGTGCCAGCAGCCCCATCGTTCCGGGGGCTAATGAAAAACTGTTTTTT.

The chain recombines TRBV28 with TRBJ1-3; 10 nucleotides match TRBD1. This CDR3 is built from 14 residues. Unmatched junction bases numbered 3, after V lost 6 bases and J lost 4 bases. CDR1 and CDR2 (germline): MDHEN, SYDVKM. The CDR3 DNA follows: TGTGCCAGCAGAGGACAGGGGGGAGGAAACACCATATATTTT. This translates into CASRGQGGGNTIYF.

The V call is TRBV9, the J call TRBJ2-7; 7 nucleotides align to TRBD2. CDR3 length: 14 amino acids. With V trimmed by 0 bases and J by 6 bases, 6 bases remained unmatched. The germline CDR1 and CDR2 sequences are SGDLS and YYNGEE. The CDR3 reads CASSVGAGPGEQYF. The CDR3, as DNA: TGTGCCAGCAGCGTAGGAGCGGGACCAGGCGAGCAGTACTTC.

This chain uses TRBV11-2 with TRBJ1-1; no clear D gene. Germline CDR1 and CDR2: SGHAT and FQNNGV. The CDR3 covers 11 residues. V was shortened by 7 bases and J by 0 bases, with 3 bases between the two germline ends. Written as DNA, the CDR3 is TGTGCCAGCAACATGAACACTGAAGCTTTCTTT. This codes for CASNMNTEAFF.

The V call is TRBV5-1, the J call TRBJ1-1; D uncertain. Trimming removed 0 bases from V and 5 bases from J, with 11 bases in between. Germline loops: CDR1 SGHRS, CDR2 YFSETQ. This CDR3 spans 14 amino acids. CDR3 bases: TGCGCCAGCAGCTTGGAACCAGCGGGGACTGAAGCTTTCTTT. Protein product: CASSLEPAGTEAFF. The variable domain in full, with the rest retrieved from reference TRBV5-1 and TRBJ1-1, is KAGVTQTPRYLIKTRGQQVTLSCSPISGHRSVSWYQQTPGQGLQFLFEYFSETQRNKGNFPGRFSGRQFSNSRSEMNVSTLELGDSALYLCASSLEPAGTEAFFGQGTRLTVV.

This rearrangement joins TRBV6-2 or TRBV6-3 to TRBJ2-7; 8 bases are a match to TRBD1. Germline V gene sequence: CDR1 MNHEY, CDR2 SVGEGT. V shed 4 bases and J 5 bases; nucleotides not matched to a gene: 13. There are 16 residues in the CDR3. CDR3 loop: CASSSLLAGTGNEQYF. The DNA of the CDR3 is TGTGCCAGCAGTTCCCTCCTAGCCGGGACAGGAAACGAGCAGTACTTC.